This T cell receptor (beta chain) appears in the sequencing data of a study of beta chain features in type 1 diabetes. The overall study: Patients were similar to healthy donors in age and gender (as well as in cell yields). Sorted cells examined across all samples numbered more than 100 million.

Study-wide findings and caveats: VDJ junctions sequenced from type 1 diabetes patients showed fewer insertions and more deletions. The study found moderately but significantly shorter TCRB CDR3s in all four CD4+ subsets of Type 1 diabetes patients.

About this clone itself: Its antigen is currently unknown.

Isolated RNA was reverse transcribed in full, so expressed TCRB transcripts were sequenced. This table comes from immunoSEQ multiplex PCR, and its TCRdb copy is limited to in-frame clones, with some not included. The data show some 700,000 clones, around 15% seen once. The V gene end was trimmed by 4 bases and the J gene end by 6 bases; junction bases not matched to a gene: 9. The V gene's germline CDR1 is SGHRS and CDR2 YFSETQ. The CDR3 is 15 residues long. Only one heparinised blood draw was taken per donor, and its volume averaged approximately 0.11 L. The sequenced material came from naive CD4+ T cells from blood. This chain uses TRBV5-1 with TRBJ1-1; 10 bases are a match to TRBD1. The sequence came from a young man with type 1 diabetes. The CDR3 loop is CASSQPGQGFAEAFF. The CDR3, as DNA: TGCGCCAGCAGCCAGCCGGGACAGGGGTTTGCTGAAGCTTTCTTT.